A single TCR beta chain is shown here with its context. This specimen comes from a study of T cell clones after liver transplantation. Study at large: HCV positivity affected three of eight recipients; the rest lacked autoimmune or viral indications.

Trimming stripped 6 bases from V and 3 bases from J, with 20 bases between. This CDR3 comprises 17 residues. Germline lookup yields CDR1 MGHDK and CDR2 SYGVNS. This table comes from immunoSEQ multiplex PCR, and its TCRdb copy is limited to in-frame clones, with some not included. The sample has 49,000 or so clones, roughly 71% seen once. This TCR was recovered from a human patient who received a liver transplant. T cells may partly derive from the graft donor. J is TRBJ2-2 and V is TRBV25-1; TRBD1 is a possible D gene (6 bases). Sample: CD4+ T cells from blood, taken around 52 months after liver transplant. CDR3 bases: TGTGCCAGCAGCCCCCCCCCTCGACAGGACCACACCGGGGAGCTGTTTTTT. Translation: CASSPPPRQDHTGELFF.